These 13 T cell receptor beta chains were sequenced from one sample in a study of Tregs in tolerant kidney transplant recipients. Measured with immunoSEQ multiplex PCR; TCRdb has only the in-frame clones, and not every one. The sample has roughly 32,000 clones; the top ten hold about 7.6%. Sequenced material: CD8+ T cells from blood, taken before the transplant. These receptors originate from a human donor who received a combined kidney and bone marrow transplant.

Comments on this clone: The observed sequence ends 3 residues before the CDR3 terminus, with the missing tail filled in from the germline J gene. The chain employs TRBV2 and TRBJ2-1; 14 bases align to TRBD2. The V gene's germline CDR1 is SNHLY and CDR2 FYNNEI. This CDR3 comprises 16 residues. Trimming cost V 6 bases and J 0 bases; bases outside gene matches: 1. The CDR3 DNA, read in part, is TGTGCCAGCAGCGGGACTAGCGGGAGCTCCTACAATGAG. Protein: CASSGTSGSSYNE. Given in full, the CDR3 is CASSGTSGSSYNEQFF.

With regard to this clone: The CDR3 end is not reached by the read, which stops 3 residues before it; the germline J gene fills it in. The rearrangement links TRBV29-1 to TRBJ1-1, with D maybe TRBD1 (5 bases). The CDR3 is 13 residues long. CDR1 and CDR2 from the germline V gene are SQVTM and ANQGSEA. Trimming shortened V by 1 base and J by 4 bases, and 10 bases separated the two germline ends. CDR3: CSVEGQTRTEAFF. CDR3 DNA (partial): TGCAGCGTTGAAGGACAGACCCGCACTGAA.

On this clone itself: The observed sequence ends 3 residues before the CDR3 terminus, with the missing tail filled in from the germline J gene. The chain recombines TRBV7-8 with TRBJ1-1, with 10 positions matching TRBD1. Germline trimming cut 5 bases from V and 4 bases from J; bases unmatched to any gene: 16. Germline V gene sequence: CDR1 SGHVS, CDR2 FQNEAQ. The CDR3 is 18 residues long. The CDR3: CASSGLGTGEWSGTEAFF. The part of the CDR3 DNA that was read is TGTGCCAGCAGCGGCCTGGGGACAGGGGAATGGTCGGGCACTGAA.

As concerns this clone: The read terminates 3 residues before the CDR3 end, so the remaining end is supplied by the germline J gene. The chain couples TRBV6-2 or TRBV6-3 to TRBJ2-1, with D maybe TRBD1 (6 bases). Germline assignment: CDR1 MNHEY and CDR2 SVGEGT. The CDR3 loop spans 14 amino acids. V was clipped by 1 base and J by 2 bases, with 6 bases between them. CDR3 amino acids: CASSYYRAYNEQFF. The sequenced part of the CDR3 DNA is TGTGCCAGCAGTTACTACAGGGCCTACAATGAG.

Concerning this clone: With the read ending 3 residues before the CDR3 end, the germline J gene is used to fill in that end. The gene calls are TRBV7-6 and TRBJ1-3, with D possibly being TRBD1 (5 bases). Germline V gives CDR1 SGHVS, CDR2 FNYEAQ. This CDR3 region has 12 residues. The V gene lost 5 bases and the J gene lost 8 bases, with 10 bases spanning the gap. The CDR3 here is CASSPGGDTIYF. CDR3 DNA, as far as it was read: TGTGCCAGCAGCCCCGGGGGAGACACC.

Regarding this clone: The CDR3 is cut off 3 residues early in the read; its end comes from the germline J gene. The rearrangement joins TRBV2 to TRBJ2-1; D perhaps matches TRBD2 (6 bases). Looked up from germline, CDR1 is SNHLY and CDR2 is FYNNEI. V gave up 6 bases and J gave up 5 bases, with 17 bases separating them. The CDR3 length is 15 residues. CDR3: CASRPISGADNEQFF. CDR3 DNA (partial): TGTGCCAGCAGACCTATTAGCGGAGCAGACAATGAG.

A note on this clone: The DNA ends 3 residues before the CDR3 does, and the rest of the CDR3 is filled in from the germline J gene. The rearrangement joins TRBV30 to TRBJ2-1, with D possibly TRBD2 on 5 matching bases. CDR1 GTSNPN and CDR2 SVGIG come from the germline V gene (reference sequence). Trimming left V 0 bases short and J 8 bases short, with 17 bases between. The CDR3 extends over 15 amino acids. The CDR3 sequence: CAWSVLGALLDEQFF. The sequenced CDR3 bases are TGTGCCTGGAGTGTACTAGGAGCCCTTTTGGATGAG.

About this clone itself: The CDR3 goes on 3 residues after the read ends, and that part is filled in from the germline J gene. J is TRBJ2-7 and V is TRBV6-1, with D perhaps TRBD1 (5 bases). CDR1 and CDR2 from the germline V gene are MNHNS and SASEGT. The V gene lost 4 bases and the J gene lost 3 bases, with 13 bases spanning the gap. The CDR3 loop spans 14 amino acids. CDR3 in amino acids: CASSVQGRSYEQYF. Incomplete CDR3 DNA: TGTGCCAGCAGTGTTCAGGGTAGGAGCTACGAG.

To note about this clone: The observed sequence ends 3 residues before the CDR3 terminus, with the missing tail filled in from the germline J gene. V gene TRBV29-1 combines with J gene TRBJ1-2; D gene uncertain. V was cut by 8 bases and J by 4 bases, with 17 bases left in between. The CDR3 spans 13 residues. Looked up from germline, CDR1 is SQVTM and CDR2 is ANQGSEA. The CDR3 sequence is CSTWAGEFYGYTF. The CDR3 bases that were read are TGCAGCACCTGGGCAGGAGAATTCTATGGC.

For this clone: The read halts 3 residues ahead of the CDR3 end, with the missing end drawn from the germline J gene. The chain uses TRBV18 and TRBJ1-1, with a tentative D call TRBD1 (5 bases). CDR1 and CDR2 (germline): KGHSH, LQKENI. There are 17 residues in the CDR3. The V end lost 3 bases, the J end lost 0 bases, and 17 bases lay between the germline ends. The CDR3 spells CASSPGRGSPMNTEAFF. The DNA read from the CDR3 is TGTGCCAGCTCACCGGGGCGGGGTAGCCCCATGAACACTGAA.

To note about this clone: The read stops 3 residues short of the end of the CDR3; the missing end is completed from the germline J gene. The rearrangement uses TRBV20-1 and TRBJ2-5; 12 bases map to TRBD1. The V and J ends lost 3 bases and 4 bases, in that order; junction bases with no gene match: 6. The CDR3 length is 15 residues. The germline CDR1 and CDR2 sequences are DFQATT and SNEGSKA (reference sequence). The CDR3 loop is CSASSGTGGGETQYF. The part of the CDR3 DNA that was read is TGCAGTGCTAGTTCGGGGACAGGGGGCGGAGAGACC.

With regard to this clone: The read finishes 3 residues shy of the CDR3 end, and the germline J gene is used to complete it. This sequence joins TRBV10-3 and TRBJ2-7, with D unresolved. V lost 7 bases and J lost 5, with 24 bases in between. Per the germline V gene, CDR1 is ENHRY and CDR2 is SYGVKD. The CDR3 runs 16 residues. The part of the CDR3 DNA that was read is TGTGCCATCAACTCCTTAGACATAACAAATAAGCACGAG. Translating gives CAINSLDITNKHE. The entire CDR3 sequence reads CAINSLDITNKHEQYF.

CDR3 sequence reads: CASSPTVRGNQPQHF. Incomplete CDR3 DNA: TGTGCCAGTAGCCCGACAGTTCGGGGCAATCAGCCC. The chain joins TRBV19 to TRBJ1-5, with D perhaps TRBD1 (5 bases). The read comes to an end 3 residues before the CDR3 does, leaving the germline J gene to fill in the end. The CDR3 sequence is 15 residues long. Trimming stripped 6 bases from V and 2 bases from J, with 14 bases between. Germline assignment: CDR1 LNHDA and CDR2 SQIVND (reference sequence).